The clone carrying this TCR beta chain was counted ten times or more. The germline gives CDR1 MNHEY, CDR2 SVGEGT. Trimming took off 0 bases at V and 3 bases at J, with 11 bases between the two ends. CDR3 length: 16 amino acids. This specimen comes from a study of response to subunit inactivated influenza vaccine. From the RT-PCR reads, TCRdb called clonotypes with MiXCR, one entry per CDR3 protein. Altogether around 540,000 distinct CDR3 sequences are present, around 11% being singletons, with the ten largest covering around 9.6%. The chain links TRBV6-2 or TRBV6-3 to TRBJ2-2, with D unclear. The sequencing here drew on PBMCs from blood, taken on the day of vaccination. This sequence originates from a man aged 50 or older who received an inactivated influenza vaccine. The CDR3 here is CASSYSKPSYTGELFF. DNA of the CDR3: TGTGCCAGCAGTTACTCGAAGCCCAGCTACACCGGGGAGCTGTTTTTT.